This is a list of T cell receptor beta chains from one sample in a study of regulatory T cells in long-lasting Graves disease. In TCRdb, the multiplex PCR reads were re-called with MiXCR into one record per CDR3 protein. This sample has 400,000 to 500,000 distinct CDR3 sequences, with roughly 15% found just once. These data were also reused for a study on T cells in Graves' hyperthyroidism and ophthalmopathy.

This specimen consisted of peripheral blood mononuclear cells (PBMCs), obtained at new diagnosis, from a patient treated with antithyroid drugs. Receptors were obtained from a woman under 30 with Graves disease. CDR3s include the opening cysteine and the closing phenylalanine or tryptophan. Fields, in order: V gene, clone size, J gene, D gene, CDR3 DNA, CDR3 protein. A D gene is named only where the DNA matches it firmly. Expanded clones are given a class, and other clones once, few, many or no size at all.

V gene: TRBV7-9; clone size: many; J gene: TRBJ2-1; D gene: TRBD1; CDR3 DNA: TGTGCCAGCAGACCTGACAGGGCAAATGAGCAGTTCTTC; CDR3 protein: CASRPDRANEQFF
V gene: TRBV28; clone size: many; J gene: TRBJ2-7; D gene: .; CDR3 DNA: TGTGCCAGCAGTTTAAATCTGGGAAAGCAGTACTTC; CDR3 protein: CASSLNLGKQYF
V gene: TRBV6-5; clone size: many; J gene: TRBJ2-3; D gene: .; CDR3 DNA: TGTGCCAGCAGTTACGGCAGGGCGGATGAGGATACGCAGTATTTT; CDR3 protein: CASSYGRADEDTQYF
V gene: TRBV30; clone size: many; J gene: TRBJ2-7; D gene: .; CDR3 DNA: TGTGCCTGGATTAGCGGCGTAGATGAGCAGTACTTC; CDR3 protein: CAWISGVDEQYF
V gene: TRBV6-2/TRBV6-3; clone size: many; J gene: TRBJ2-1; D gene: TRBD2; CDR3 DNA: TGTGCCAGCAGTCCAACTAGAGCGGGAGGGCCGGGGAATGAGCAGTTCTTC; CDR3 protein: CASSPTRAGGPGNEQFF
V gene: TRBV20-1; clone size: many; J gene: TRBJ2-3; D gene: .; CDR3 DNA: TGCAGTGCTACTATAAGACAGAGAAGCACAGATACGCAGTATTTT; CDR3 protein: CSATIRQRSTDTQYF
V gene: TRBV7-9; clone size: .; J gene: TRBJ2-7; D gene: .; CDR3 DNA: TGTGCCAGCAGCTTCACAGGGCAGTCCTACGAGCAGTACTTC; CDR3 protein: CASSFTGQSYEQYF
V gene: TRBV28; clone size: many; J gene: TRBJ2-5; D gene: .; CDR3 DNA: TGTGCCACCAAGTTAGATTCCTCGGGCGGACTTTTCCAAGAGACCCAGTACTTC; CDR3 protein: CATKLDSSGGLFQETQYF
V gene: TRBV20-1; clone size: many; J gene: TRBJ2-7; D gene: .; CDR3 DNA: TGCAGTGCTAGAGAGTCGGCTGTTTGGAACGAGCAGTACTTC; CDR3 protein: CSARESAVWNEQYF
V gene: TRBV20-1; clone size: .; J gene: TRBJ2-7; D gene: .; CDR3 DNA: TGCAGTGCACCGCAGGGTGAATCCTACGAGCAGTACTTC; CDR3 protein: CSAPQGESYEQYF
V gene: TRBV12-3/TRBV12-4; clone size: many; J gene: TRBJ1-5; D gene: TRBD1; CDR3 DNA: TGTGCCAGCAGATTCGACAGGGGTCAGCCCCAGCATTTT; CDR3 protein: CASRFDRGQPQHF
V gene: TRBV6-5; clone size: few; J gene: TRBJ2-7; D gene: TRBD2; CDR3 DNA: TGTGCCAGCAGTTATGGCGGGAGGATCTCCTACGAGCAGTACTTC; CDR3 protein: CASSYGGRISYEQYF
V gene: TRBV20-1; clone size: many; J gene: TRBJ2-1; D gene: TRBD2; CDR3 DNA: TGCAGTGCTAAGGGACTAGTCAGCAATGAGCAGTTCTTC; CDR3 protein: CSAKGLVSNEQFF
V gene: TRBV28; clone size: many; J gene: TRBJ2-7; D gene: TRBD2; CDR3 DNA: TGTGCCAGCAGTTGGGCTAGCGGCTACGAGCAGTACTTC; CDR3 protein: CASSWASGYEQYF
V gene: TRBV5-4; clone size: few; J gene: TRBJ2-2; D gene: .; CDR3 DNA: TGTGCCAGCAGCTTGGTCCGGGGCCCGGACGGGGAGCTGTTTTTT; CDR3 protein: CASSLVRGPDGELFF
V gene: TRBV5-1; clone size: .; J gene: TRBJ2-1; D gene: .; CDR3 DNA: TGCGCCAGCAGCTTGGTATCGGCAGCTTACAATGAGCAGTTCTTC; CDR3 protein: CASSLVSAAYNEQFF